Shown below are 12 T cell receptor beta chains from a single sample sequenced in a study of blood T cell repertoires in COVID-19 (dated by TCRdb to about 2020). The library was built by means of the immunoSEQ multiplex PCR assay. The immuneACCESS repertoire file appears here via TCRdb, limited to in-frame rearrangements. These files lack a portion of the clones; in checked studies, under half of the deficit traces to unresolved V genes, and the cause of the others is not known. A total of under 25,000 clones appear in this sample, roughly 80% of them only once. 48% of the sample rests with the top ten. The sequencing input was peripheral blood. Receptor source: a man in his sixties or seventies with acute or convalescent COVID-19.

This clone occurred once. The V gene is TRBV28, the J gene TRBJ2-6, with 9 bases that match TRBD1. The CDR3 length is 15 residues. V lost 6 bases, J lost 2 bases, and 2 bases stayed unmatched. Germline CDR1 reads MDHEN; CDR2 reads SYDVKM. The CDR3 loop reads CASRRQGAGANVLTF. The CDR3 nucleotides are TGTGCCAGCAGAAGACAGGGGGCTGGGGCCAACGTCCTGACTTTC.

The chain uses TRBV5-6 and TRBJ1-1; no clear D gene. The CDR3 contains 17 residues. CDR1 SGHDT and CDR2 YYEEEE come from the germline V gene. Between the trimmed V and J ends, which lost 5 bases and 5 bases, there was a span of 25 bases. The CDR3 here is CASRDYYGVAAGTEAFF. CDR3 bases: TGTGCCAGCAGGGACTACTACGGGGTAGCTGCTGGTACTGAAGCTTTCTTT.

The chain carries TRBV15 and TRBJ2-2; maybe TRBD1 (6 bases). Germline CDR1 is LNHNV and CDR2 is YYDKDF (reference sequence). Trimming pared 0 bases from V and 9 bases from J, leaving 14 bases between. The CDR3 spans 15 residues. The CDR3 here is CATSRDQGTQRELFF. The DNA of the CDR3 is TGTGCCACCAGCAGAGATCAGGGGACCCAGAGGGAGCTGTTTTTT. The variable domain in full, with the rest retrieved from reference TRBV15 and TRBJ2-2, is DAMVIQNPRYQVTQFGKPVTLSCSQTLNHNVMYWYQQKSSQAPKLLFHYYDKDFNNEADTPDNFQSRRPNTSFCFLDIRSPGLGDTAMYLCATSRDQGTQRELFFGEGSRLTVL.

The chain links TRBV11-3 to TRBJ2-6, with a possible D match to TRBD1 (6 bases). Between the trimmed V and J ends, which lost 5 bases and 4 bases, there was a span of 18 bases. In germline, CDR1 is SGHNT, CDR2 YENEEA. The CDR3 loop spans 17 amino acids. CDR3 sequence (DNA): TGTGCCAGCAGCCCGGGGCCAGGGGCATCGGGGGCCAACGTCCTGACTTTC. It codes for CASSPGPGASGANVLTF.

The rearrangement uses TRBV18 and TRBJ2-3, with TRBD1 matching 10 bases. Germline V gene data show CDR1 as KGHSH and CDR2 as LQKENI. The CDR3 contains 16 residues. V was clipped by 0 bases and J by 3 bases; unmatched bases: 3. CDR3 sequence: CASSPPAGQGTDTQYF. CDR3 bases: TGTGCCAGCTCACCACCGGCGGGACAGGGGACAGATACGCAGTATTTT.

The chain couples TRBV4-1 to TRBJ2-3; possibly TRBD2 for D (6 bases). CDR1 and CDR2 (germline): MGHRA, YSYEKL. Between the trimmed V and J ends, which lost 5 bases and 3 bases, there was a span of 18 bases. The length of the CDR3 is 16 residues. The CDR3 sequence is CASSKTGTSGTDTQYF. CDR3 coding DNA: TGCGCCAGCAGCAAGACCGGGACTTCGGGTACAGATACGCAGTATTTT.

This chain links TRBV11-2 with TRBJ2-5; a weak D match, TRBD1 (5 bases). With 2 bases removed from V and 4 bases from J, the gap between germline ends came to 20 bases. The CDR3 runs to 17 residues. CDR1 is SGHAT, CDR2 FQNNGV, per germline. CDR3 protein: CASSLQGFADAGETQYF. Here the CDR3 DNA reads TGTGCCAGCAGCTTACAGGGTTTTGCCGATGCTGGAGAGACCCAGTACTTC.

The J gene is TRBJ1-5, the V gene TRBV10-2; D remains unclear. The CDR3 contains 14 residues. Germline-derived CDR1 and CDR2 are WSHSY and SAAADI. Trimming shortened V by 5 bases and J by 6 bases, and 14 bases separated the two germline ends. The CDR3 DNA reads TGCGCCAGCAGTACAATGAGGGATGGTCAGCCCCAGCATTTT. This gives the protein CASSTMRDGQPQHF.

Written as DNA, the CDR3 is TGCGCCAGCAGCTTGACAGGGGGGCTTACAAATGGCTACACCTTC. Amino acids: CASSLTGGLTNGYTF. The chain is built from TRBV5-1 and TRBJ1-2, with 8 nucleotides matching TRBD1. Unmatched junction bases numbered 8, after V lost 1 base and J lost 6 bases. This CDR3 spans 15 amino acids. Per the germline V gene, CDR1 is SGHRS and CDR2 is YFSETQ.

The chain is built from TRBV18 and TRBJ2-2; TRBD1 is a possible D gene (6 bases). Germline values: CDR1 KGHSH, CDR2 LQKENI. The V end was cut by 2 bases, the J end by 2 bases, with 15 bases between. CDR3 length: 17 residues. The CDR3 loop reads CASSPGIGQLNTGELFF. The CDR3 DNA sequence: TGTGCCAGCTCACCAGGAATAGGACAGCTTAACACCGGGGAGCTGTTTTTT.

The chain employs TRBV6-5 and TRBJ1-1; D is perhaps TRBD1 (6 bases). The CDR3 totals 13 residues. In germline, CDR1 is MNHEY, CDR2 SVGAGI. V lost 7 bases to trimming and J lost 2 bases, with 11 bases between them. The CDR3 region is CASTGTPNTEAFF. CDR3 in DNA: TGTGCCAGCACCGGGACACCTAACACTGAAGCTTTCTTT.

This CDR3 is CARSLAPGRANEKLFF. CDR3 bases: TGTGCCAGAAGCTTGGCCCCCGGCCGGGCTAATGAAAAACTGTTTTTT. The chain employs TRBV5-3 and TRBJ1-4, with D hard to call. TRBV5-3 is noted as an ORF with a role that remains uncertain. The CDR3 covers 16 residues. V was clipped by 0 bases and J by 3 bases, with 12 bases between them.